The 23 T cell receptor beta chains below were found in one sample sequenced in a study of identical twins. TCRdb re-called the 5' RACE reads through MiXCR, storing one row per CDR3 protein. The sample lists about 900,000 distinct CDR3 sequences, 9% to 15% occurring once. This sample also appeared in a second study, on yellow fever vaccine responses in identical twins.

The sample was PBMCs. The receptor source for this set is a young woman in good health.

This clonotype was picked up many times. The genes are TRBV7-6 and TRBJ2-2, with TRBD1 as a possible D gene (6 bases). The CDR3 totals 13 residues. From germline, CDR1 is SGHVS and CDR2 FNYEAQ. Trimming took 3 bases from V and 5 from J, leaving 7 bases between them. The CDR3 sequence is CASSFTGTGELFF. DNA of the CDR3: TGTGCCAGCAGCTTCACAGGGACCGGGGAGCTGTTTTTT.

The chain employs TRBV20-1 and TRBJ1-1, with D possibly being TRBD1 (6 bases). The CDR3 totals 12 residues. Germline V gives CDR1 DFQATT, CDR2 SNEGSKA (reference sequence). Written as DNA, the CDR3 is TGCAACTGGGCAGGGGTCCAGAGTGAAGCTTTCTTT. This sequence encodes CNWAGVQSEAFF.

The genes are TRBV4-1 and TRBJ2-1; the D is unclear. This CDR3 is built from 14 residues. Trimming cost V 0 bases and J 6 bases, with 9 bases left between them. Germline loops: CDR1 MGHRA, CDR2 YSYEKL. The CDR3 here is CASSQDSPGNEQFF. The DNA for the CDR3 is TGCGCCAGCAGCCAAGACAGTCCAGGCAATGAGCAGTTCTTC.

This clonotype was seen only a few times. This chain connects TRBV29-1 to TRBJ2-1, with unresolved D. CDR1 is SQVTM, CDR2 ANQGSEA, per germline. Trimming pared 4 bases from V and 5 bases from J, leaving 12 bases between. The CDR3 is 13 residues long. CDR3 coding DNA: TGCAGCGTTGTAGGGCTCCCTCACAATGAGCAGTTCTTC. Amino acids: CSVVGLPHNEQFF.

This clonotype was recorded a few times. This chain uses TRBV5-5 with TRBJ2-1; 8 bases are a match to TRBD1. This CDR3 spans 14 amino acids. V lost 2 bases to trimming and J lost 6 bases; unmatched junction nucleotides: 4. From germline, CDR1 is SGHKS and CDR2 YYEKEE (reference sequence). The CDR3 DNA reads TGTGCCAGCAGCTTATGGGGACAGGCCAATGAGCAGTTCTTC. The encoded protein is CASSLWGQANEQFF.

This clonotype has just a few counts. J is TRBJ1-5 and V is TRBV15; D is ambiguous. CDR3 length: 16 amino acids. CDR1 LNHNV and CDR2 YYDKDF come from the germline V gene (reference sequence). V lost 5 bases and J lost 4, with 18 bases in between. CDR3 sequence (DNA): TGTGCCACCAGCGCCCCCAGCCTTACTAAAAATCAGCCCCAGCATTTT. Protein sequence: CATSAPSLTKNQPQHF.

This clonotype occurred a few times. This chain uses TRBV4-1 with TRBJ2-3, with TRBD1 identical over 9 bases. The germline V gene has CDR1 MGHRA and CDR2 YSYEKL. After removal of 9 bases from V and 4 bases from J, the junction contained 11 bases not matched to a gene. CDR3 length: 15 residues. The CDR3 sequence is CASLWGTGNADTQYF. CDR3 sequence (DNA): TGCGCCAGTCTTTGGGGGACAGGGAACGCAGATACGCAGTATTTT.

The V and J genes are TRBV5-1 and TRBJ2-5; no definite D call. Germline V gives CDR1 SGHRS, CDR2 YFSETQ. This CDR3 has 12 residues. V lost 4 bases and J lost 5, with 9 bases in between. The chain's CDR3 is CASSVASETQYF. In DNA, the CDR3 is TGCGCCAGCAGCGTTGCTAGTGAGACCCAGTACTTC.

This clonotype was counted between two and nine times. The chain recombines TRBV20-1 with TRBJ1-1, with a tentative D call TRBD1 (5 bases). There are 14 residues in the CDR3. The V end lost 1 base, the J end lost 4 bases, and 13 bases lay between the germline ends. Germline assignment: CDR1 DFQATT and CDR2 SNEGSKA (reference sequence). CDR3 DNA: TGCAGTGCTAGAGGGGCAGGGATAGGCACTGAAGCTTTCTTT. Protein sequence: CSARGAGIGTEAFF.

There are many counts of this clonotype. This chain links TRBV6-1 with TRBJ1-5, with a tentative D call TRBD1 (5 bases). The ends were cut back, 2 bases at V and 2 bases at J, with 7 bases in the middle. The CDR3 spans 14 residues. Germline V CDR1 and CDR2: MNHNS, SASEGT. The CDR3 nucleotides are TGTGCCAGCAGTGAATCGGGGGGCAATCAGCCCCAGCATTTT. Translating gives CASSESGGNQPQHF.

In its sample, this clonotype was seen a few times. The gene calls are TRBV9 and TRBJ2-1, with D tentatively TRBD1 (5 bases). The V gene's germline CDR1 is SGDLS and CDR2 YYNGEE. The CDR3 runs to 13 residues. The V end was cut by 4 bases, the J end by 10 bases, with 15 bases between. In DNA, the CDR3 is TGTGCCAGCAGCAACCTGGCTAGGGGCGAGCAGTTCTTC. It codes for CASSNLARGEQFF.

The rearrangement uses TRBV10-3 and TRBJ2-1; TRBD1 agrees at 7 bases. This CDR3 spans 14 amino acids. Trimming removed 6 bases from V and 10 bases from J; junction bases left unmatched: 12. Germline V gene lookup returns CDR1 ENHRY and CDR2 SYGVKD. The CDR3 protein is CAISPGQLGSEQFF. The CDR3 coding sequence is TGTGCCATCAGCCCGGGACAGTTGGGTTCGGAGCAGTTCTTC.

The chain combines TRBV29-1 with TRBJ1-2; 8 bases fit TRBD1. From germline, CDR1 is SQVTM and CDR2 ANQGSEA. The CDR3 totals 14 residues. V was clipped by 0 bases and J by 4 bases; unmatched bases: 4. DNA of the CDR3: TGCAGCGTTGAAGACAGGGGGCGCCCCTATGGCTACACCTTC. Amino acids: CSVEDRGRPYGYTF.

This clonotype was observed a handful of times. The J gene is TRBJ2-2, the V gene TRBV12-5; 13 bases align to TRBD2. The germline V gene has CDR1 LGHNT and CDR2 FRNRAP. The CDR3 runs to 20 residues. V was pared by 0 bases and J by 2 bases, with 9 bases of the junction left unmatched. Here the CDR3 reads CASGLVLGSGLAGNTGELFF. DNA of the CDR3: TGTGCTAGTGGTTTGGTACTCGGATCGGGACTAGCGGGAAACACCGGGGAGCTGTTTTTT. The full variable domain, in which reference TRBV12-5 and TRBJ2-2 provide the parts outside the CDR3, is DARVTQTPRHKVTEMGQEVTMRCQPILGHNTVFWYRQTMMQGLELLAYFRNRAPLDDSGMPKDRFSAEMPDATLATLKIQPSEPRDSAVYFCASGLVLGSGLAGNTGELFFGEGSRLTVL.

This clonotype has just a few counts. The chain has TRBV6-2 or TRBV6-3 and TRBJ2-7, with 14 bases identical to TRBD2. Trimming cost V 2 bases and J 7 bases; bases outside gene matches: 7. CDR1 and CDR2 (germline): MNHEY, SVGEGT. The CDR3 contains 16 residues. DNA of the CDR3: TGTGCCAGCAGTTACAAACCGGGACTAGCGGGAGTTGAGCAGTACTTC. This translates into CASSYKPGLAGVEQYF.

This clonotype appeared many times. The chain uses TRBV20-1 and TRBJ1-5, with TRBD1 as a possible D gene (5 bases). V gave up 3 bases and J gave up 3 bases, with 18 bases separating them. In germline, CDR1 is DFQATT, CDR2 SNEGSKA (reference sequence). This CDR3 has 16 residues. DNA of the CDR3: TGCAGTGCTAGCCCCCCGTGGGGGAACAACAATCAGCCCCAGCATTTT. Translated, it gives CSASPPWGNNNQPQHF.

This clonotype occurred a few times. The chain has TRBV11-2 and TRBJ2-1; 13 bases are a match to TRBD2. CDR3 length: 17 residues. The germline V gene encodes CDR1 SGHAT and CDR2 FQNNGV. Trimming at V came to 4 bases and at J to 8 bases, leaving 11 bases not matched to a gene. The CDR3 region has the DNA TGTGCCAGCAGCTCAAGGACTAGCGGGGGCATCGACGATGAGCAGTTCTTC. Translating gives CASSSRTSGGIDDEQFF.

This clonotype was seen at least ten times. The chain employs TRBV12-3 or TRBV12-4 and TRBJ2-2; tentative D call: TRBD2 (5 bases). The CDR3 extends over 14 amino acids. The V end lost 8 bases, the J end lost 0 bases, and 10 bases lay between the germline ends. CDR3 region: CASGGFSNTGELFF. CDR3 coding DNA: TGTGCCAGCGGAGGCTTTTCGAACACCGGGGAGCTGTTTTTT.

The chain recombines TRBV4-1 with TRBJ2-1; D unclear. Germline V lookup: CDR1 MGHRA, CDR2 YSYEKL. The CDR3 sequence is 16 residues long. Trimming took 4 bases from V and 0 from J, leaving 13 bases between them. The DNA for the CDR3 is TGCGCCAGCAGCCCCCTCTTACCGAGCTCCTACAATGAGCAGTTCTTC. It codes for CASSPLLPSSYNEQFF.

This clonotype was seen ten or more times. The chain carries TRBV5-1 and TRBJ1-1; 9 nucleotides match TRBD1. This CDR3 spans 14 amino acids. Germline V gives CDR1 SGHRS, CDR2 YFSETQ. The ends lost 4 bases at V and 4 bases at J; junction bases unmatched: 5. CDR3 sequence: CASSPAQGATEAFF. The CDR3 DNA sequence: TGCGCCAGCAGCCCAGCACAGGGGGCCACTGAAGCTTTCTTT.

CDR3 sequence reads: CASSWVGGRAEDTQYF. The CDR3 DNA reads TGTGCCAGCAGTTGGGTTGGCGGGAGGGCGGAAGATACGCAGTATTTT. The chain links TRBV27 to TRBJ2-3, with 9 positions matching TRBD2. Trimming cost V 4 bases and J 5 bases; bases outside gene matches: 10. Germline V gives CDR1 MNHEY, CDR2 SMNVEV (reference sequence). CDR3 length equals 16 residues.

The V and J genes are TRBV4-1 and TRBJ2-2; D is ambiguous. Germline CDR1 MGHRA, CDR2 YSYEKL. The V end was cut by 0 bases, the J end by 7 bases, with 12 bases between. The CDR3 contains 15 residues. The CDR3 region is CASSQDGGRFGELFF. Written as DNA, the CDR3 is TGCGCCAGCAGCCAAGATGGTGGCCGTTTCGGGGAGCTGTTTTTT.

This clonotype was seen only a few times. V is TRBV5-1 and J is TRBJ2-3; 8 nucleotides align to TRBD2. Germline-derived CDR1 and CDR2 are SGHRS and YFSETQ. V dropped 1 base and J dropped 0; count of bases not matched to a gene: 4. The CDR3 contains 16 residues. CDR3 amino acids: CASSLLSGTSTDTQYF. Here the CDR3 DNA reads TGCGCCAGCAGCTTGCTTAGCGGGACCAGCACAGATACGCAGTATTTT.